This T cell receptor (beta chain) is drawn from a study of STAT3 mutations in large granular lymphocyte leukemia (dated by TCRdb to the late 2010s). With respect to the entire study: In roughly half of the longitudinally sequenced T-LGLL patients, canonical activating STAT3 mutations were detected. Over half of the T-LGLL patients were given one or more immunosuppressive therapy regimens, and 40% to 50% of those treated had a hematologic response. To reconstruct clonal hierarchy and dynamics, serial deep sequencing of TCRbeta CDR3 and STAT3 was performed in patients with T-cell large granular lymphocyte leukemia. Roughly 19 representative T-LGLL cases were selected from an initial cohort of approximately 200 LGL patients for longitudinal TCRbeta and STAT3 sequencing. A couple of patients with natural killer LGL leukemia were also sequenced longitudinally as controls within the study. Patients were sequenced at around 4 time points on average, with the number of samplings per patient ranging from 2 to 8. General conclusions and limits of the study: Several patients had a dominant TCR clone burden greater than the STAT3 mutant burden, which suggests that the STAT3 mutation arose secondarily within a clone that had already expanded. TCR clonotype switching after therapy was observed in about 35% of the 18 patients, and all newly emerging clones were found to be STAT3 wild type. The linking of therapy response to changes in TCR clonal burden was complicated by variable intervals between samplings and differing treatment regimens. All T-LGLL patients had at least one immunodominant TCRbeta clonotype, and roughly half had multiple immunodominant subclonotypes. Since codominant clonotypes persisted in some patients, a small but highly pathogenic clone may have gone undetected. Because no samples were available when a clone first appeared, clonal expansion had to be inferred from samplings taken at other points.

An Illumina MiSeq was used to sequence the TCRbeta libraries, yielding an average of approximately 40,000 productive templates per sample. The immunoSEQ assay, which uses multiplex PCR amplification, was used to generate TCRbeta CDR3 libraries. The authors' analysis ran thus. Repertoire diversity was calculated as previously defined, with values near 0 taken to indicate extremely monoclonal samples. Held by TCRdb, this immuneACCESS table contains in-frame sequences only and omits some clones. Under half of the omission traces to an unresolved V gene where checked; the cause of the rest is unknown. The DNA gave D and trimming, while V, J and clone size come from that table. The sample table holds around 29,000 clones, of which around 87% were seen once. The ten most abundant clones make up roughly an eighth of the sample. Concerning this clone: Its antigen remains undetermined. No base-level quality is on record; no much larger clone is a single base apart.

The same DNA, extracted from blood mononuclear cells, served for both the TCR sequencing and the STAT3 sequencing. The sequence came from a man in his fifties or sixties with T-cell large granular lymphocyte leukemia. Some clones in this sample may be carry-over from other donors' samples. The age is the age at diagnosis. Sequenced sample: peripheral blood mononuclear cells.

The DNA is as follows: TGTGCCAGCAGCCGGACTAGCGGGACAGATACGCAGTATTTT. It is translated as CASSRTSGTDTQYF. The chain was built from TRBV5-8 and TRBJ2-3, and TRBD2 aligns with 11 junction nucleotides. The germline V and J ends show losses of 4 bases and 3 bases respectively, and no gene match explains 1 base of the junction. From the germline V gene, CDR1 is SGHTS and CDR2 is YDEGEE. The CDR3 sequence holds 14 residues, the cysteine and phenylalanine included. Solely the CDR3 DNA is kept, with 42 bases framed from the first base.